This T cell receptor beta chain is from a study of blood T cell repertoires in COVID-19. The overall study: Italy, Spain and the United States were the sources of the convalescent and acute COVID-19 samples. Sources were T cells, B-cell-depleted T cells, or PBMCs; the material itself was cDNA or gDNA.

Source study methods: Amplification with reference gene primers provided the estimates of nucleated cell counts. The table came from immunoSEQ multiplex PCR; TCRdb's copy has only in-frame clones and leaves some out. The V and J calls and clone size come from that table; D and trimming were worked out from the DNA. The table records around 81,000 clones, about four fifths of them present only once. This clone was seen just once. V gave up 5 bases and J gave up 1 base, with 9 bases separating them. Germline loops: CDR1 SGHTA, CDR2 FQGTGA. The CDR3 is 14 amino acids. The sample taken for sequencing was peripheral blood. This TCR was recovered from a human donor in a cohort sampled during active COVID-19. The rearrangement links TRBV7-3 to TRBJ2-1, with D maybe TRBD1 (5 bases). CDR3 residues: CASSPDRSYNEQFF. CDR3 coding DNA: TGTGCCAGCAGCCCAGACAGATCCTACAATGAGCAGTTCTTC.